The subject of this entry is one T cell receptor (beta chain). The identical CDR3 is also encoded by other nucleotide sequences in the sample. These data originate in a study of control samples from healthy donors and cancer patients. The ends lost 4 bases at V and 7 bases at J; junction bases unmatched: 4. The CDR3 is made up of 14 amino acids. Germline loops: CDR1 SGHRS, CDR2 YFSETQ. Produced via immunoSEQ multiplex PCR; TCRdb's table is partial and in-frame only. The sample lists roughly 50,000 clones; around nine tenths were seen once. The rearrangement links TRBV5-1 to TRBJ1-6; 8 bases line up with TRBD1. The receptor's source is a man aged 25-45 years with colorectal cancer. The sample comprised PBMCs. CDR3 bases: TGCGCCAGCAGCCTAGACAGGGGAAATTCACCCCTCCACTTT. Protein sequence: CASSLDRGNSPLHF.